This T cell receptor beta chain was captured by sequencing in a study of T-cell reconstitution after alpha-beta-depleted transplantation in children. Regarding the study as a whole: Diversity of TCRbeta at day 60 was high in some patients, arising from surviving recipient T cells and thymic progenitors. About two months after transplant, alpha-beta T cells reportedly came from several hundred expanded graft clones.

This CDR3 comprises 15 residues. Per germline, CDR1 SGHKS and CDR2 YYEKEE (reference sequence). Trimming stripped 0 bases from V and 3 bases from J, with 13 bases between. Library preparation (for TCRbeta) was performed with unique molecular identifiers. Each CDR3 protein is one row after TCRdb ran MiXCR on the PCR reads. The sample records about 240,000 distinct CDR3 sequences, around 25% being singletons. This clonotype has just a few counts. Its antigen is currently unknown. The sequence came from a girl aged 2 to 10 with Fanconi anemia, due to receive a stem cell transplant. Sequencing used PBMCs, obtained before TCRalphabeta/CD19-depleted stem cell transplant. This rearrangement joins TRBV5-5 to TRBJ2-7, with D maybe TRBD2 (6 bases). CDR3: CASSLGGDPYYEQYF. DNA of the CDR3: TGTGCCAGCAGCTTGGGGGGGGACCCTTACTACGAGCAGTACTTC.